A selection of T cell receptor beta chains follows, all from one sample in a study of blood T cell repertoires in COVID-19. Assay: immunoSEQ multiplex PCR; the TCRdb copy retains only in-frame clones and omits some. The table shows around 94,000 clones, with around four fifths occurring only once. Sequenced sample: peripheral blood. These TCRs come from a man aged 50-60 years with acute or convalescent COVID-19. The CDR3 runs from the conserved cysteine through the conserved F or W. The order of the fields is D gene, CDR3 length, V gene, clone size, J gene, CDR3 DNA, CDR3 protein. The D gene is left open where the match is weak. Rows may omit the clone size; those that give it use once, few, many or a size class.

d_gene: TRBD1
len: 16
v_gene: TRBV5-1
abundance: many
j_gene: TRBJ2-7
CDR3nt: TGCGCCAGCAGCTTGGGACAGGGGGCTAGTGCCTACGAGCAGTACTTC
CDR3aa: CASSLGQGASAYEQYF

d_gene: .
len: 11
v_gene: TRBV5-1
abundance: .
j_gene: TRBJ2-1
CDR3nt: TGCGCCAGCAGCTTGGGGGCTGAGCAGTTCTTC
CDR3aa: CASSLGAEQFF

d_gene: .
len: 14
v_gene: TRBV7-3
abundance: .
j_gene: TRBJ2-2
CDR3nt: TGTGCCAGCAGCCCCGACCGGGGTAGCGGGGAGCTGTTTTTT
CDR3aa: CASSPDRGSGELFF

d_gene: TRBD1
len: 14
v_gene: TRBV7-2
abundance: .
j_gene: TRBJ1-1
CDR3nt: TGTGCCAGCAGCTTTTTCCGGACAGGGGCTGAAGCTTTCTTT
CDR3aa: CASSFFRTGAEAFF

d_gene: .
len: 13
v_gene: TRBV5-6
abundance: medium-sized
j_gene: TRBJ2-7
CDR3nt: TGTGCCAGCAGCCCCAATAACCTATACGAGCAGTACTTC
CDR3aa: CASSPNNLYEQYF

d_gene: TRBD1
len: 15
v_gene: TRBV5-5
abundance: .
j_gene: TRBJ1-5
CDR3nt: TGTGCCAGCAGCGGGACTGGACAGGGCAATCAGCCCCAGCATTTT
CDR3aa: CASSGTGQGNQPQHF

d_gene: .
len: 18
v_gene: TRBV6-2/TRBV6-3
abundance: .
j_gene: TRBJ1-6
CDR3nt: TGTGCCAGCAGTTACTGCCGGGTCCCCGAGGTAGGTAATTCACCCCTCCACTTT
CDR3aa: CASSYCRVPEVGNSPLHF

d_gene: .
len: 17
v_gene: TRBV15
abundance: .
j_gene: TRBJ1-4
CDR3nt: TGTGCCACCAGCAGAGGATTACAGTCAACAACTAATGAAAAACTGTTTTTT
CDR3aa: CATSRGLQSTTNEKLFF

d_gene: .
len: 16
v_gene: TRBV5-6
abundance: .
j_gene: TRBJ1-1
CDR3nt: TGTGCCAGCAGCCCAGCTACAGGCTACATGAACACTGAAGCTTTCTTT
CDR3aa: CASSPATGYMNTEAFF

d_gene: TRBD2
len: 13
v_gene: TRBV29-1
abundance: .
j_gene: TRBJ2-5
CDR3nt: TGCAGCGTTTTACGGGGGGGCGGAGAGACCCAGTACTTC
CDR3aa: CSVLRGGGETQYF

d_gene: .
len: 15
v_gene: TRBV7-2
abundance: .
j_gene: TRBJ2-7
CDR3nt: TGTGCCAGCAGCTCCACCCGGACAAGTTCCTACGAGCAGTACTTC
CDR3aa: CASSSTRTSSYEQYF

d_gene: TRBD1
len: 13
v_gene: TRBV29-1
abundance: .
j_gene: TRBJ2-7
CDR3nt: TGCAGCGTTGTCCGACAGGGAGCCTACGAGCAGTACTTC
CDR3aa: CSVVRQGAYEQYF

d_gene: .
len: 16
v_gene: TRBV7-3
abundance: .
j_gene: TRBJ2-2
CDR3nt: TGTGCCAGCAGCTTAACAAAGACAGCGAACACCGGGGAGCTGTTTTTT
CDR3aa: CASSLTKTANTGELFF

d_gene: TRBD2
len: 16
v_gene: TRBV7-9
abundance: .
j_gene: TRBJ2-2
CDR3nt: TGTGCCAGCCCAACCTCGACTAGCGGATACACCGGGGAGCTGTTTTTT
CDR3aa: CASPTSTSGYTGELFF

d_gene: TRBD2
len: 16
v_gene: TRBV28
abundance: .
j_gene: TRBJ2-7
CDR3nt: TGTGCCAGCAGTCGGCCCATAGCGGGGGAAGCCTACGAGCAGTACTTC
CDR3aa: CASSRPIAGEAYEQYF

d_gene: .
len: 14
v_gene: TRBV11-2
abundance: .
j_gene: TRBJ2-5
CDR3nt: TGTGCCAGCAGCACAGGACAGCCCCAAGAGACCCAGTACTTC
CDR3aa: CASSTGQPQETQYF

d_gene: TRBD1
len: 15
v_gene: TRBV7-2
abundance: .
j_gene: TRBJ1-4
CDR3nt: TGTGCCAGCAGCCCTAGACAGGGCGCTAATGAAAAACTGTTTTTT
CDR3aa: CASSPRQGANEKLFF

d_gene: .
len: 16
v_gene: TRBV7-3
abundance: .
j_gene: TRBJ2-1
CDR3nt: TGTGCCAGCAGCTTAAGTAGCGGCAACTCCTACAATGAGCAGTTCTTC
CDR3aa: CASSLSSGNSYNEQFF

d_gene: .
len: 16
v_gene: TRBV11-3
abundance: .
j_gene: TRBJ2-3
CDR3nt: TGTGCCAGCAGCTTAGGGGCAGGGGTCGGGACAGATACGCAGTATTTT
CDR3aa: CASSLGAGVGTDTQYF

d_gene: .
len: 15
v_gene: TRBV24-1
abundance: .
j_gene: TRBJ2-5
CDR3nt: TGTGCCACCAGTGATGCCCAGGGGTCCCAAGAGACCCAGTACTTC
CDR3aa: CATSDAQGSQETQYF